The rows below give T cell receptor beta chains drawn from one sample of a study of cytomegalovirus exposure and HLA in healthy donors. The table came from immunoSEQ multiplex PCR; TCRdb's copy has only in-frame clones and leaves some out. The sample consists of some 250,000 clones, 82% of them appearing once. Sequencing was done on a sample of PBMCs. These receptors were taken from a woman in her 40s in good health and CMV-seropositive. Each CDR3 is given with its conserved first and last residue. A D gene is named only where the DNA matches it firmly. Where a row states a size, it is once, few, many or the class of an expanded clone; other rows omit it.

. | TRBJ2-3 | . | TRBV29-1 | TGCAGCGCCGGTGGGGGGGCAGATATCACAGATACGCAGTATTTT | CSAGGGADITDTQYF
. | TRBJ2-7 | . | TRBV9 | TGTGCCAGCAGCGAACAGCCCACCTACGAGCAGTACTTC | CASSEQPTYEQYF
. | TRBJ2-2 | . | TRBV5-1 | TGCGCCAGCAGCTTGGCACGGCCGGGGGTAGCTCAGACCGGGGAGCTGTTTTTT | CASSLARPGVAQTGELFF
. | TRBJ1-2 | . | TRBV13 | TGTGCCAGCAGCTTAGGGCAGGGTGGGTCTAACTATGGCTACACCTTC | CASSLGQGGSNYGYTF
. | TRBJ1-2 | . | TRBV16 | TGTGCCAGCAGCCACCCGGGAGGACAATCAGGCTACACCTTC | CASSHPGGQSGYTF
. | TRBJ2-7 | . | TRBV30 | TGTGCCTGGAAAGTGATGTCAGAGGGCGGCTACAACGAGCAGTACTTC | CAWKVMSEGGYNEQYF
. | TRBJ1-4 | . | TRBV4-1 | TGCGCCGGCAGCTTCGGACCAGCTTTGGGAGGGCATGAAAAACTGTTTTTT | CAGSFGPALGGHEKLFF
TRBD2 | TRBJ2-1 | . | TRBV10-3 | TGTGCCACCACGGGAGGGAGTCACAATGAGCAGTTCTTC | CATTGGSHNEQFF
TRBD2 | TRBJ2-2 | . | TRBV10-1 | TGCGCCAGCAGTGAAGTTAGCGGGACCACCGGGGAGCTGTTTTTT | CASSEVSGTTGELFF
TRBD2 | TRBJ2-1 | . | TRBV10-3 | TGTGCCATCAGCTTACTAGCGGGAGTTACCAATGAGCAGTTCTTC | CAISLLAGVTNEQFF
TRBD2 | TRBJ2-1 | . | TRBV4-3 | TGCGCCAGCAGCCCGGGACTAGCGGGAGGAAATGAGCAGTTCTTC | CASSPGLAGGNEQFF
. | TRBJ1-1 | . | TRBV21-1 | TGTGCCAGCAGCAGCTCAGAAAGGGGGAACACTGAAGCTTTCTTT | CASSSSERGNTEAFF
. | TRBJ1-5 | . | TRBV19 | TGTGCCAGTAGCCTAGGGACATCCCAGCCCCAGCATTTT | CASSLGTSQPQHF
. | TRBJ1-1 | . | TRBV29-1 | TGCAGCGTCAGGAACACTGAAGCTTTCTTT | CSVRNTEAFF
. | TRBJ1-2 | . | TRBV30 | TGTGCCTGGAGTCTCCCTTTGATGAAGGGGCAGAGTGGCTACACCTTC | CAWSLPLMKGQSGYTF
. | TRBJ1-6 | few | TRBV30 | TGTGCCTGGAGTGTACTCAGGGCTACCTTATTACCAGACTATAATTCACCCCTCCACTTT | CAWSVLRATLLPDYNSPLHF
TRBD2 | TRBJ2-1 | once | TRBV29-1 | TGCAGCGTGCGGACTAGCGGGGGGGCCAATCTCCTCAATGAGCAGTTCTTC | CSVRTSGGANLLNEQFF
. | TRBJ2-1 | . | TRBV12-5 | TGTGCTAGTGGTTTGCTCTATCTCGGAGGTGAGCAGTTCTTC | CASGLLYLGGEQFF
. | TRBJ1-1 | . | TRBV5-1 | TGCGCCAGCAGCTTGGACTTTGGAGGGAACACTGAAGCTTTCTTT | CASSLDFGGNTEAFF
. | TRBJ1-6 | . | TRBV4-3 | TGCGCCAGCAGCCGTTCAGGGGAAAAGGGAAATAATTCACCCCTCCACTTT | CASSRSGEKGNNSPLHF
TRBD1 | TRBJ1-2 | few | TRBV5-8 | TGTGCCAGCACCCAACTGACAGGGACGTATGGCTACACCTTC | CASTQLTGTYGYTF
. | TRBJ1-6 | . | TRBV7-9 | TGTTCCAGCAGCTTCGGACAAAATTCACCCCTCCACTTT | CSSSFGQNSPLHF
. | TRBJ1-2 | . | TRBV10-3 | TGTGCCATCAGTGAGTATCTGGGCACCTATGGCTACACCTTC | CAISEYLGTYGYTF
. | TRBJ1-1 | . | TRBV6-4 | TGTGCCAGCAGTGAGGGCAGGGAAGTTGGTGAAGCTTTCTTT | CASSEGREVGEAFF